This T cell receptor beta chain was obtained from a study of shared clonotypes between healthy human individuals (TCRdb year 2020). In terms of the full investigation: Three men and a couple of women, aged 18 to 49 years, made up the cohort. Per donor, leukapheresis produced somewhere between about 0.94 and 9.5 billion PBMCs. To estimate repertoire size and how much clonotype sharing occurs between individuals, the study deeply sequenced the blood TCR repertoires of 4 to 6 healthy adults. For each donor, CD4 naive and CD4 memory were each given three plates, CD8 naive was given two plates, and CD8 memory was given one plate. Libraries were prepared and TCR repertoires were sequenced by different laboratories using diverse techniques, in order to increase sequencing depth and limit assay-specific biases.

What the study reported, not specific to this receptor: Roughly 5.2% of naive CD4, 3.5% of naive CD8, about 2.5% of memory CD4, and 0.4% of memory CD8 clonotypes were shared across a handful of donors. Sampling was restricted to blood, and TCR repertoires in tissue are likely to differ from TCR repertoires in blood. Naive subsets generally had larger estimated clonotype richness than memory subsets did. Clonotypes shared by all four sorted-subset donors showed higher generation probabilities than non-shared clonotypes. Pairwise subsampling led to the expectation that sequencing depth would affect the degree of clonotype sharing among donors. Because the study included a small number of donors, the genetic and exposure-history diversity represented was limited. Even with the large sequencing depth, rarefaction of the sorted-subset datasets indicated that sequencing was incomplete.

V is cut back by 4 bases and J by 2 bases, with 2 bases in the junction unmatched. There are 13 amino acids in the CDR3, from cysteine to phenylalanine inclusive. The CDR3 DNA has 39 bases and is translated from base 1. The germline V gene supplies CDR1 SGHDN and CDR2 FVKESK. Using the deep immunoSEQ assay, TCR CDR3 regions were amplified from genomic DNA by multiplex PCR. Extracted genomic DNA from each cell subset was distributed evenly across all wells of several immunoSEQ 96-well plates, and each plate was treated as a replicate. For sorted subsets, 150 to 200 ng genomic DNA, equal to tens of thousands of T cell genomes, was loaded into each replicate PCR. The purified libraries were quantified using a Qubit 3.0 fluorometer, sized with a Bioanalyzer 2100, and then quantified again using the KAPA Library Quantification kit. Every immunoSEQ 96-well plate was sequenced on a dedicated single-read 150-cycle Illumina NextSeq 550 flow cell. On the study's bioinformatics: Because only junctional sequences without quality scores were contained in the immunoSEQ output, filtering matching that applied to full-length reads could not be performed. Sequences were annotated with PyIR, a Python wrapper for IgBLAST v1.9, using IMGT germline references to assign V/J genes and CDR3. Reads with weak V/J assignments (E-value above 1e-6), missing CDR3, stop codons, out-of-frame junctions, or ambiguous translated residues were removed. A V3J clonotype was defined by an identical inferred V gene, J gene, and CDR3 amino acid sequence. Percentage overlap between repertoires was calculated by dividing the number of shared unique clonotypes by the size of the smaller repertoire. Repertoire richness was assessed with RTK rarefaction, the Chao1 estimator, and Recon v2.1 estimates of unobserved clonotypes. Generation probabilities for all TCRbeta clonotypes obtained by the gDNA method from four donors were computed using OLGA. TCRdb obtained this table from immuneACCESS and retained in-frame rearrangements with V and J assigned. These tables miss some clones; where compared with another copy, unresolved V genes account for less than half of the shortfall, and the remainder is unexplained. The V and J calls and clone size come from that table; D and trimming were worked out from the DNA. The sample records roughly 850,000 clones, approximately 97% of which are singletons. In total, the top ten clones hold less than 0.25% of the sample.

CD8 naive samples were CD45RO-negative cells positively selected for CCR7, giving a CD45RA+CCR7+ population that excluded TemRA cells. The donors were healthy, HIV-negative adults who had no recently reported acute infections or vaccinations. Only Caucasian adults living in Nashville, Tennessee, USA were represented among the donors. After blood collection by leukapheresis, PBMCs were isolated using Ficoll-Histopaque density gradient centrifugation and then cryopreserved in the vapor phase of liquid nitrogen. Analytical flow cytometry was used to check the purity and quantity of every magnetically sorted T cell population. Each sorted fraction had its genomic DNA isolated and then quantified by UV absorbance on a Nanodrop 2000c. Regarding this clone: The specificity of this receptor is unknown. Per-base qualities were not stored, and no clone one base away is much larger.

The receptor comes from a man aged 25-40 years in good health. This chain is built from TRBV14 and TRBJ2-7; TRBD1 agrees with 7 junctional bases. The sequenced material came from naive CD8+ T cells sorted from blood. This specimen's cell subset or site label, interpreted: CD45RA+CCR7+. Read as DNA, the sequence is TGTGCCAGCAGCCTTGGGACAGCCTACGAGCAGTACTTC. It encodes CASSLGTAYEQYF.